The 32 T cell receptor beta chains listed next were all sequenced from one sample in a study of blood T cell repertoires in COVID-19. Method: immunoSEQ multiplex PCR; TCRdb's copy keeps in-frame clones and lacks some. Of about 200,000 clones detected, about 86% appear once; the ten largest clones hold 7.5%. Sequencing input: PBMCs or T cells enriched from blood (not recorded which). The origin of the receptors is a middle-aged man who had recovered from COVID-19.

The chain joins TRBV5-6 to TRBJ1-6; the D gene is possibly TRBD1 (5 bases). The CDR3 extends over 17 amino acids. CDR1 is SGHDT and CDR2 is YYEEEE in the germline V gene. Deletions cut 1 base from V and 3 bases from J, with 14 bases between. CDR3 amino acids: CASSLRVGANYNSPLHF. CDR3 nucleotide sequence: TGTGCCAGCAGCTTGAGGGTAGGGGCCAACTATAATTCACCCCTCCACTTT.

This chain's CDR3 is CASSFRQGHTDTQYF. CDR3 DNA sequence: TGCGCCAGCAGCTTTCGACAGGGACACACAGATACGCAGTATTTT. V is TRBV5-1 and J is TRBJ2-3; TRBD1 matches 7 bases. The junction had 5 bases not matched to a gene; V was cut back by 2 bases and J by 2 bases. There are 15 residues in the CDR3. Germline assignment: CDR1 SGHRS and CDR2 YFSETQ.

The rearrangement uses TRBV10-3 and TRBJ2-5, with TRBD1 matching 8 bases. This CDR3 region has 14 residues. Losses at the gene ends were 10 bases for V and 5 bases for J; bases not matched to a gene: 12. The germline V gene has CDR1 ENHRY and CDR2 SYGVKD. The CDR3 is CATNPGGMVETQYF. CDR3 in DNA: TGTGCCACCAACCCAGGGGGCATGGTGGAGACCCAGTACTTC.

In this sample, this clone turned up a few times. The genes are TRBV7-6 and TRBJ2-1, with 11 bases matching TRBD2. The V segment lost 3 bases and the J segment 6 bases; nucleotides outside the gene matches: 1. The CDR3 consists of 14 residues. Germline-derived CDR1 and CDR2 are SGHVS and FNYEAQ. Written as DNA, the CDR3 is TGTGCCAGCAGCTTTAGCGGGGGGGCCAATGAGCAGTTCTTC. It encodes CASSFSGGANEQFF.

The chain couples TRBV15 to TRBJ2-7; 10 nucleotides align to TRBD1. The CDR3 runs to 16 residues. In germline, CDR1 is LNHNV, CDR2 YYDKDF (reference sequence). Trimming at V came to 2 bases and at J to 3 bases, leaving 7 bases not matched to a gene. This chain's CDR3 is CATSRPGTGDYYEQYF. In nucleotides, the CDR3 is TGTGCCACCAGCAGACCCGGGACAGGGGACTACTACGAGCAGTACTTC.

CDR3: CASRDETTEAFF. The CDR3, as DNA: TGTGCCAGCAGAGACGAGACAACTGAAGCTTTCTTT. The chain employs TRBV6-5 and TRBJ1-1; no clear D. The V end was cut by 6 bases, the J end by 5 bases, with 10 bases between. This CDR3 comprises 12 residues. Germline V gene sequence: CDR1 MNHEY, CDR2 SVGAGI.

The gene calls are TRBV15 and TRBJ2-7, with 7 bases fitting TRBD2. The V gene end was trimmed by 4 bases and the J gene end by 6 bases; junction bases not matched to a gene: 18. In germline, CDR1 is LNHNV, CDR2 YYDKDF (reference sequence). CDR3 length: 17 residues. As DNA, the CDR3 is TGTGCCACCAGCACAACTAGATCGGGGGGATTAGGAGGCGAGCAGTACTTC. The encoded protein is CATSTTRSGGLGGEQYF.

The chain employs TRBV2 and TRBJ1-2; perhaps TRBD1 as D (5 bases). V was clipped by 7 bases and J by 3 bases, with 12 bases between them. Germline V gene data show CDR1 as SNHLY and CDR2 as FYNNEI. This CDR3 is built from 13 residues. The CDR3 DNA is TGTGCCAGCACCAGAACAGGAGACTATGGCTACACCTTC. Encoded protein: CASTRTGDYGYTF.

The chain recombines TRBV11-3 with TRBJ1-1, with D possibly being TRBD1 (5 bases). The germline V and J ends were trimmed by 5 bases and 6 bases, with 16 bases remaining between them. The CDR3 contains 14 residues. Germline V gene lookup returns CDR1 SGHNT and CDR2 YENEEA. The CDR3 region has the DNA TGTGCCAGCAGCCCCGGGCAGGGTAAACCTGAAGCTTTCTTT. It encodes CASSPGQGKPEAFF.

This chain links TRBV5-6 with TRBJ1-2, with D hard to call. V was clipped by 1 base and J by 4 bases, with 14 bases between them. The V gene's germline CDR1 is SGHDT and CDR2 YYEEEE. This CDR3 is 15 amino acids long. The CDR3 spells CASSLILTDLYGYTF. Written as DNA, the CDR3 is TGTGCCAGCAGCTTGATCCTCACAGACCTCTATGGCTACACCTTC. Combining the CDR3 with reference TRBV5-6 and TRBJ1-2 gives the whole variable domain DAGVTQSPTHLIKTRGQQVTLRCSPKSGHDTVSWYQQALGQGPQFIFQYYEEEERQRGNFPDRFSGHQFPNYSSELNVNALLLGDSALYLCASSLILTDLYGYTFGSGTRLTVV.

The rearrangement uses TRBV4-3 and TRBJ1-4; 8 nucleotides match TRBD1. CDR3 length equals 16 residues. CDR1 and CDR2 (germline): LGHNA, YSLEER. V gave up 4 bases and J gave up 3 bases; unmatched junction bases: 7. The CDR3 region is CASSLSVGQANEKLFF. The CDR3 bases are TGCGCCAGCAGCCTCAGCGTGGGACAGGCTAATGAAAAACTGTTTTTT.

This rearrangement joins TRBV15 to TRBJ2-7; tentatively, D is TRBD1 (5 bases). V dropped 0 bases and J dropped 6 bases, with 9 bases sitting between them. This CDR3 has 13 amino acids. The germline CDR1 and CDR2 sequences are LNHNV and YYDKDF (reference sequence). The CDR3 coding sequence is TGTGCCACCAGCAGAGAAAGTAGGGGCGAGCAGTACTTC. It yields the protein CATSRESRGEQYF.

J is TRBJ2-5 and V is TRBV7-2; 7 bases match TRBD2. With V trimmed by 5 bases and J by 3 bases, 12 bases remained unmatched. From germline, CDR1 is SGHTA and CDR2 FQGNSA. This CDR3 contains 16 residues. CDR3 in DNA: TGTGCCAGCAGCCCCCACGGGCTAGCGGTTAAAGAGACCCAGTACTTC. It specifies CASSPHGLAVKETQYF.

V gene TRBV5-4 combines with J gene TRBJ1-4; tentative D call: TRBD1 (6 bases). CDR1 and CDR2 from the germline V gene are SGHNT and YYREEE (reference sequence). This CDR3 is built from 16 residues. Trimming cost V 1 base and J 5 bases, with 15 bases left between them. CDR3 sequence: CASSLSAQGRNEKLFF. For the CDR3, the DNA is TGTGCCAGCAGCTTGTCTGCCCAGGGGCGAAATGAAAAACTGTTTTTT.

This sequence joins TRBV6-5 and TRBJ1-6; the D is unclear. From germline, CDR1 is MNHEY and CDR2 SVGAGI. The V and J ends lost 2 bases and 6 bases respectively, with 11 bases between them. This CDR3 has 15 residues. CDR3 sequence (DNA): TGTGCCAGCAGTTACGGAGGGAGCCCTAATTCACCCCTCCACTTT. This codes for CASSYGGSPNSPLHF.

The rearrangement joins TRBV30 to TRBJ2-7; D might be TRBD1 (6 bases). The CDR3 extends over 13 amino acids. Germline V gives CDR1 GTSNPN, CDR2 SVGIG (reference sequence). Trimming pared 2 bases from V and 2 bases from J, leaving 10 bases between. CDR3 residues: CAWSQGLAYEQYF. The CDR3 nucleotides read TGTGCCTGGAGTCAGGGGCTCGCCTACGAGCAGTACTTC.

The CDR3 protein is CASRYGLAGNNEQFF. The DNA for the CDR3 is TGTGCCAGCAGATACGGACTAGCGGGGAACAATGAGCAGTTCTTC. The chain employs TRBV6-6 and TRBJ2-1; 12 bases agree with TRBD2. V gave up 6 bases and J gave up 5 bases; unmatched junction bases: 5. Germline-derived CDR1 and CDR2 are MNHNY and SVGAGI (reference sequence). The CDR3 sequence is 15 residues long.

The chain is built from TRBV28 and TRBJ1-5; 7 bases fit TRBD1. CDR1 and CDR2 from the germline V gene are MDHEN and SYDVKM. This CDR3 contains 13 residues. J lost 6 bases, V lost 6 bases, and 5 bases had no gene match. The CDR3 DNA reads TGTGCCAGCAGAAGGAGGGGGCTTCAGCCCCAGCATTTT. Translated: CASRRRGLQPQHF.

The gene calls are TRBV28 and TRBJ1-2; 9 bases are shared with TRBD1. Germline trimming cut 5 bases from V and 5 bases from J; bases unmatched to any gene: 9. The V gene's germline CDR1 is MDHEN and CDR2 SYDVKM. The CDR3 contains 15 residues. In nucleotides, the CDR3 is TGTGCCAGCAGTCTCACAGGGGGCTATTTGTATGGCTACACCTTC. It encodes CASSLTGGYLYGYTF.

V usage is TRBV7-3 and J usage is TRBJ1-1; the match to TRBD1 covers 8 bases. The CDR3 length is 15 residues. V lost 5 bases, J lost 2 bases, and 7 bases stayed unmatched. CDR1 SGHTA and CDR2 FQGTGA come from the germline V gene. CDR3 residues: CASSASDRVNTEAFF. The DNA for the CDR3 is TGTGCCAGCAGCGCCTCGGACAGGGTTAACACTGAAGCTTTCTTT.

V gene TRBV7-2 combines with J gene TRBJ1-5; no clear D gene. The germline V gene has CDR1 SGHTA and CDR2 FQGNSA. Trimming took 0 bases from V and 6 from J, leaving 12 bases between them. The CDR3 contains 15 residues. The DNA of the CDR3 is TGTGCCAGCAGCTTAGCGGACCGACGGGGTCAGCCCCAGCATTTT. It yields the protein CASSLADRRGQPQHF.

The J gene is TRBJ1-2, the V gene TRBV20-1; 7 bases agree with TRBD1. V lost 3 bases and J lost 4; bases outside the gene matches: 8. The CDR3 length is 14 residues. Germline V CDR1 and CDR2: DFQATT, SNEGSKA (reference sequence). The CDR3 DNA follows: TGCAGTGCTAGTCAGGGGGTGATCGGCTATGGCTACACCTTC. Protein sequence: CSASQGVIGYGYTF.

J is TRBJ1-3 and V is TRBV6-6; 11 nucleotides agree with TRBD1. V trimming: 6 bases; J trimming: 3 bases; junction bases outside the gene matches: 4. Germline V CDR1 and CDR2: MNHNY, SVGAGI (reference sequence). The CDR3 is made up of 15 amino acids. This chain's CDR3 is CASRGQGAGGNTIYF. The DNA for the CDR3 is TGTGCCAGCAGAGGACAGGGGGCGGGTGGAAACACCATATATTTT.

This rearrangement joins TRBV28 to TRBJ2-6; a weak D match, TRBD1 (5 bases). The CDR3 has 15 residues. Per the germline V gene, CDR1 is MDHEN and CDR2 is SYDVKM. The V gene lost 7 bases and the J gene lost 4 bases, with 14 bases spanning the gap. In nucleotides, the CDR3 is TGTGCCAGCACCAAAAACAGGTCCGGGGCCAACGTCCTGACTTTC. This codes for CASTKNRSGANVLTF.

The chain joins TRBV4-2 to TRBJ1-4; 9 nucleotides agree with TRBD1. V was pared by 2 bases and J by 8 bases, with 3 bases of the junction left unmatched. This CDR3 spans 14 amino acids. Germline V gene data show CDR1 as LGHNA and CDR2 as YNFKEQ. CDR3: CASSQQTGGEKLFF. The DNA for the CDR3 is TGTGCCAGCAGCCAACAGACAGGGGGAGAAAAACTGTTTTTT.

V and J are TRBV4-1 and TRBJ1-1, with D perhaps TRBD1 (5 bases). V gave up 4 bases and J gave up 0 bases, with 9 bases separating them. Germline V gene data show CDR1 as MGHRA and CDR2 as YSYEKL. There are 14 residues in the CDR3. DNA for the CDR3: TGCGCCAGCAGCCGAACGACAGTGAACACTGAAGCTTTCTTT. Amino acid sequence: CASSRTTVNTEAFF.

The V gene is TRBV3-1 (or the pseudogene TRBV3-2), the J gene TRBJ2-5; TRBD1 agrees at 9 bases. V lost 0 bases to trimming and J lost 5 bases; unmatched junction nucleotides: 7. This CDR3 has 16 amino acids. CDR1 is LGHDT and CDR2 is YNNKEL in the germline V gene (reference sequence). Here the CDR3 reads CASSQDGGTGRETQYF. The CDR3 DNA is TGTGCCAGCAGCCAAGATGGGGGGACAGGGCGGGAGACCCAGTACTTC.

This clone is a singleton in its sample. The CDR3 region has the DNA TGTGCCAGCTGGGATCTAGCGGGGGAAGAGACCCAGTACTTC. Protein sequence: CASWDLAGEETQYF. The rearrangement uses TRBV27 and TRBJ2-5; the match to TRBD2 covers 10 bases. Germline lookup yields CDR1 MNHEY and CDR2 SMNVEV (reference sequence). CDR3 length: 14 residues. Trimming removed 8 bases from V and 3 bases from J; junction bases left unmatched: 6.

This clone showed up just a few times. CDR3 sequence reads: CASSQDLGQILDGNTIYF. The DNA of the CDR3 is TGCGCCAGCAGCCAAGATCTAGGACAGATTCTGGACGGAAACACCATATATTTT. V gene TRBV4-1 combines with J gene TRBJ1-3, with D perhaps TRBD1 (6 bases). V shed 0 bases and J shed 4 bases, with 19 bases lying between them. CDR3 length equals 18 residues. Germline loops: CDR1 MGHRA, CDR2 YSYEKL.

The CDR3 protein is CATSDTGTGQGYREQFF. The DNA of the CDR3 is TGTGCCACCAGTGACACCGGGACAGGGCAGGGTTACAGGGAGCAGTTCTTC. The rearrangement joins TRBV24-1 to TRBJ2-1; 9 positions match TRBD1. The germline CDR1 and CDR2 sequences are KGHDR and SFDVKD. The V segment lost 4 bases and the J segment 10 bases; nucleotides outside the gene matches: 16. The CDR3 has 17 amino acids.

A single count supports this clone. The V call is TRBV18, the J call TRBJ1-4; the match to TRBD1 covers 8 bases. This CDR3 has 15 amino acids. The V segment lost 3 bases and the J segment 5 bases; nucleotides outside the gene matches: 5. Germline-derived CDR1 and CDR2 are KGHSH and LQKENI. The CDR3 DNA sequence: TGTGCCAGCTCACCCCGGACAGGGTTGAATGAAAAACTGTTTTTT. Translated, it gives CASSPRTGLNEKLFF.

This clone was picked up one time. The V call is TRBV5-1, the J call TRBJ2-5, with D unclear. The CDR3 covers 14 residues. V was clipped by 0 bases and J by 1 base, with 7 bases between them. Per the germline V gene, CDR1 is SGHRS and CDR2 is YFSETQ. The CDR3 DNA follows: TGCGCCAGCAGCTTGGCAGCGCGCCAAGAGACCCAGTACTTC. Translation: CASSLAARQETQYF.